The rows below give T cell receptor beta chains drawn from one sample of a study of spatial heterogeneity in lung cancer. TCRdb reanalysed the 5' RACE reads using MiXCR and keeps one entry per CDR3 protein. The sample yields 9,200 or so distinct CDR3 sequences, around 5% seen once. The starting material was lung tumor tissue, obtained at surgery. These receptors were taken from a female donor with early-stage non-small cell lung cancer. Both conserved end residues are part of each CDR3. The order of the fields is CDR3 DNA, CDR3 protein, J gene, V gene, clone size, CDR3 length, D gene. D genes are given only for firm matches. The size entry is marked missing in some rows and otherwise reads once, few, many or a size class.

CDR3nt: TGTGCCAGCAACTTGAACACCGGGGAGCTGTTTTTT
CDR3aa: CASNLNTGELFF
j_gene: TRBJ2-2
v_gene: TRBV5-6
abundance: many
len: 12
d_gene: .

CDR3nt: TGTGCCAGTAGTATAGGTCAGGGGACCGAAGCTTTCTTT
CDR3aa: CASSIGQGTEAFF
j_gene: TRBJ1-1
v_gene: TRBV19
abundance: many
len: 13
d_gene: .

CDR3nt: TGCGCCAGCAGCTTTCAGGTTGGGAACGCAAACACAGATACGCAGTATTTT
CDR3aa: CASSFQVGNANTDTQYF
j_gene: TRBJ2-3
v_gene: TRBV10-2
abundance: many
len: 17
d_gene: .

CDR3nt: TGTGCCAGCAGCCAACAGGGTCCTGGGGCCAACGTCCTGACTTTC
CDR3aa: CASSQQGPGANVLTF
j_gene: TRBJ2-6
v_gene: TRBV14
abundance: medium-sized
len: 15
d_gene: .

CDR3nt: TGTGCCAGCAGTCCCGGCAGGGAAAAGCAGTACTTC
CDR3aa: CASSPGREKQYF
j_gene: TRBJ2-7
v_gene: TRBV12-3/TRBV12-4
abundance: few
len: 12
d_gene: .

CDR3nt: TGTGCCTGGAACGAGCGGGAGCTGCAGGAGCAGTACTTC
CDR3aa: CAWNERELQEQYF
j_gene: TRBJ2-7
v_gene: TRBV30
abundance: many
len: 13
d_gene: TRBD2

CDR3nt: TGCAGCGTTGCGGGGGGGACTAGAGAATGGGCCGGGGAGCTGTTTTTT
CDR3aa: CSVAGGTREWAGELFF
j_gene: TRBJ2-2
v_gene: TRBV29-1
abundance: medium-sized
len: 16
d_gene: TRBD2

CDR3nt: TGTGCCAGCAGCCCCCCGCCGGGTTACGAGCAGTACTTC
CDR3aa: CASSPPPGYEQYF
j_gene: TRBJ2-7
v_gene: TRBV7-8
abundance: many
len: 13
d_gene: .

CDR3nt: TGTGCCAGCAGTTACTCGCGGGAGGACGCGACCCAGTACTTC
CDR3aa: CASSYSREDATQYF
j_gene: TRBJ2-5
v_gene: TRBV6-6
abundance: many
len: 14
d_gene: TRBD2

CDR3nt: TGCAGTGCTAGGGGGCAGGGGCTAACCAAAAACATTCAGTACTTC
CDR3aa: CSARGQGLTKNIQYF
j_gene: TRBJ2-4
v_gene: TRBV20-1
abundance: medium-sized
len: 15
d_gene: .

CDR3nt: TGTGCCAGCAGCTTAAGTCCGCAGGGGGATGGCTACAACTTC
CDR3aa: CASSLSPQGDGYNF
j_gene: TRBJ1-2
v_gene: TRBV7-3
abundance: few
len: 14
d_gene: TRBD1

CDR3nt: TGTGCCAGCAGTTACTCGACGGAGGGTGACACTGAAGCTTTCTTT
CDR3aa: CASSYSTEGDTEAFF
j_gene: TRBJ1-1
v_gene: TRBV6-5
abundance: many
len: 15
d_gene: .

CDR3nt: TGCAGTGCTCCCCGCACCACAGATACGCAGTATTTT
CDR3aa: CSAPRTTDTQYF
j_gene: TRBJ2-3
v_gene: TRBV20-1
abundance: medium-sized
len: 12
d_gene: .

CDR3nt: TGCAGCGTTGACAGGGTGGATGAGCAGTTCTTC
CDR3aa: CSVDRVDEQFF
j_gene: TRBJ2-1
v_gene: TRBV29-1
abundance: many
len: 11
d_gene: .

CDR3nt: TGTGCCAGCAGGCCGCGGTGGGGAGGCCGCGACGAGCAGTACTTC
CDR3aa: CASRPRWGGRDEQYF
j_gene: TRBJ2-7
v_gene: TRBV27
abundance: medium-sized
len: 15
d_gene: .

CDR3nt: TGTGCCTGGACCCCCGGACGGTATGGCTACACCTTC
CDR3aa: CAWTPGRYGYTF
j_gene: TRBJ1-2
v_gene: TRBV30
abundance: many
len: 12
d_gene: .

CDR3nt: TGTGCCAGCAGCTTAGGGTTTCGGCAGGGTGAAGCTTTCTTT
CDR3aa: CASSLGFRQGEAFF
j_gene: TRBJ1-1
v_gene: TRBV7-2
abundance: many
len: 14
d_gene: .

CDR3nt: TGCAGTGCCCTAAGGAGCCTAGCGGGGGGATACGAGCAGTACTTC
CDR3aa: CSALRSLAGGYEQYF
j_gene: TRBJ2-7
v_gene: TRBV20-1
abundance: many
len: 15
d_gene: TRBD2

CDR3nt: TGTGCCAGCAGTTCCGGGACAGAGACCGGGGAGCTGTTTTTT
CDR3aa: CASSSGTETGELFF
j_gene: TRBJ2-2
v_gene: TRBV12-3/TRBV12-4
abundance: many
len: 14
d_gene: TRBD1

CDR3nt: TGTGCCAGCAGCCTCCGGACTGTGGTAGCGGGCCTGTCCAATGAGCAGTTCTTC
CDR3aa: CASSLRTVVAGLSNEQFF
j_gene: TRBJ2-1
v_gene: TRBV6-2/TRBV6-3
abundance: many
len: 18
d_gene: TRBD2

CDR3nt: TGTGCCAGCAGCCAAGACAGGGCCTACAGAACTGAAGCTTTCTTT
CDR3aa: CASSQDRAYRTEAFF
j_gene: TRBJ1-1
v_gene: TRBV3-1
abundance: medium-sized
len: 15
d_gene: .

CDR3nt: TGTGCCAGCAGCCCCACCGGGACAAGGCTCCTGGGAGCCAAAAACATTCAGTACTTC
CDR3aa: CASSPTGTRLLGAKNIQYF
j_gene: TRBJ2-4
v_gene: TRBV4-2
abundance: many
len: 19
d_gene: .

CDR3nt: TGTGCCAGCAGCCCCGGCGCGGGGTACACCGGGGAGCTGTTTTTT
CDR3aa: CASSPGAGYTGELFF
j_gene: TRBJ2-2
v_gene: TRBV5-4
abundance: medium-sized
len: 15
d_gene: .

CDR3nt: TGTGCCAGCAGTTACTCGTGGGAGGGGTGGGACACTGAAGCTTTCTTT
CDR3aa: CASSYSWEGWDTEAFF
j_gene: TRBJ1-1
v_gene: TRBV6-5
abundance: medium-sized
len: 16
d_gene: .

CDR3nt: TGTGCCAGCAGCCCTGGGACTAGCGGAGGCCTGGCGCAGTACTTC
CDR3aa: CASSPGTSGGLAQYF
j_gene: TRBJ2-7
v_gene: TRBV3-1
abundance: many
len: 15
d_gene: TRBD2

CDR3nt: TGCGCCAGCAGCTTCGACGCTACTGGGGCCAACGTCCTGACTTTC
CDR3aa: CASSFDATGANVLTF
j_gene: TRBJ2-6
v_gene: TRBV5-1
abundance: many
len: 15
d_gene: .

CDR3nt: TGTGCCAGCAGCTTAGGGACTAGCGGCACAGATACGCAGTATTTT
CDR3aa: CASSLGTSGTDTQYF
j_gene: TRBJ2-3
v_gene: TRBV7-9
abundance: medium-sized
len: 15
d_gene: TRBD2

CDR3nt: TGTGCCAGCAGCCAAGAAGCGGCGGGGACCGAAGAGACCCAGTACTTC
CDR3aa: CASSQEAAGTEETQYF
j_gene: TRBJ2-5
v_gene: TRBV3-1
abundance: many
len: 16
d_gene: .

CDR3nt: TGTGCCAGCTCACCAGCGGGACAGAGAAATGAAAAACTGTTTTTT
CDR3aa: CASSPAGQRNEKLFF
j_gene: TRBJ1-4
v_gene: TRBV18
abundance: medium-sized
len: 15
d_gene: TRBD1

CDR3nt: TGCAGTGCTCTGTCTAACTATGGCTACACCTTC
CDR3aa: CSALSNYGYTF
j_gene: TRBJ1-2
v_gene: TRBV20-1
abundance: medium-sized
len: 11
d_gene: .

CDR3nt: TGTGCCAGCAGTGAATCGGTCCGGGCGGGACCTAGCTACGAGCAGTACTTC
CDR3aa: CASSESVRAGPSYEQYF
j_gene: TRBJ2-7
v_gene: TRBV25-1
abundance: many
len: 17
d_gene: .

CDR3nt: TGTGCCTGGAACGGGTGGGGGCCCCACGGGGAGCTGTTTTTT
CDR3aa: CAWNGWGPHGELFF
j_gene: TRBJ2-2
v_gene: TRBV30
abundance: many
len: 14
d_gene: .

CDR3nt: TGTGCCATCAGTTCCCGATCGGGACAGGGGTTTCCCACTGAAGCTTTCTTT
CDR3aa: CAISSRSGQGFPTEAFF
j_gene: TRBJ1-1
v_gene: TRBV10-3
abundance: many
len: 17
d_gene: TRBD1

CDR3nt: TGCGCCAGCAGCAGGGGTGGGAGGGACAATGAGCAGTTCTTC
CDR3aa: CASSRGGRDNEQFF
j_gene: TRBJ2-1
v_gene: TRBV5-1
abundance: many
len: 14
d_gene: TRBD2

CDR3nt: TGTGCCAGCAGCGCCCGAAAAAAGGATTCTAGCGGGAGGGAGTCGGGTGAGCAGTTCTTC
CDR3aa: CASSARKKDSSGRESGEQFF
j_gene: TRBJ2-1
v_gene: TRBV11-2
abundance: many
len: 20
d_gene: TRBD2

CDR3nt: TGCAGCGTTGAATTGGGCGGATTCCCCTACGAGCAGTACTTC
CDR3aa: CSVELGGFPYEQYF
j_gene: TRBJ2-7
v_gene: TRBV29-1
abundance: many
len: 14
d_gene: .

CDR3nt: TGTGCCAGCAGTTACGAGGGGTTTGGGGCCAACGTCCTGACTTTC
CDR3aa: CASSYEGFGANVLTF
j_gene: TRBJ2-6
v_gene: TRBV6-5
abundance: many
len: 15
d_gene: .

CDR3nt: TGTGCCAGCAGCGAAGCCGGGACGGATGATTCACCCCTCCACTTT
CDR3aa: CASSEAGTDDSPLHF
j_gene: TRBJ1-6
v_gene: TRBV6-5
abundance: many
len: 15
d_gene: .

CDR3nt: TGTGCCAGCAGCTTAATGGGACAGGGAGGGGATACGCAGTATTTT
CDR3aa: CASSLMGQGGDTQYF
j_gene: TRBJ2-3
v_gene: TRBV7-2
abundance: .
len: 15
d_gene: TRBD1

CDR3nt: TGTGCCAGCAGCCCCCTCCTATTAACACGAAACACCATATATTTT
CDR3aa: CASSPLLLTRNTIYF
j_gene: TRBJ1-3
v_gene: TRBV7-9
abundance: many
len: 15
d_gene: .

CDR3nt: TGTGCCAGCAGCCTTCTCCAGGGGGTTAATTCACCCCTCCACTTT
CDR3aa: CASSLLQGVNSPLHF
j_gene: TRBJ1-6
v_gene: TRBV27
abundance: few
len: 15
d_gene: TRBD1

CDR3nt: TGTGCCACCAGTGCGAAGGTCCCTTACCAAGAGACCCAGTACTTC
CDR3aa: CATSAKVPYQETQYF
j_gene: TRBJ2-5
v_gene: TRBV24-1
abundance: .
len: 15
d_gene: .

CDR3nt: TGTGCCACCAGCAGAGAAGACGAGACCCAGTACTTC
CDR3aa: CATSREDETQYF
j_gene: TRBJ2-5
v_gene: TRBV15
abundance: many
len: 12
d_gene: .

CDR3nt: TGTGCCAGCAGTTACCTTCAGACAGGGCTGAACACTGAAGCTTTCTTT
CDR3aa: CASSYLQTGLNTEAFF
j_gene: TRBJ1-1
v_gene: TRBV6-2/TRBV6-3
abundance: medium-sized
len: 16
d_gene: TRBD1

CDR3nt: TGCAGTGCTAGAGGCGGGGGAGCAGAGACCCAGTACTTC
CDR3aa: CSARGGGAETQYF
j_gene: TRBJ2-5
v_gene: TRBV20-1
abundance: few
len: 13
d_gene: TRBD2

CDR3nt: TGTGCCAGCAACACAGACAGGGGTGACGGCTACACCTTC
CDR3aa: CASNTDRGDGYTF
j_gene: TRBJ1-2
v_gene: TRBV28
abundance: medium-sized
len: 13
d_gene: TRBD1

CDR3nt: TGCGCCAGCAGCACCTACAGGGAGGATGGCTACACCTTC
CDR3aa: CASSTYREDGYTF
j_gene: TRBJ1-2
v_gene: TRBV5-1
abundance: many
len: 13
d_gene: .

CDR3nt: TGCGCCAGCAGCTTGAGGTCAGGGACTGGGGCCAACGTCCTGACTTTC
CDR3aa: CASSLRSGTGANVLTF
j_gene: TRBJ2-6
v_gene: TRBV5-1
abundance: medium-sized
len: 16
d_gene: .

CDR3nt: TGTGCCAGTTTGCTCGGACAGGTGGATGGCTACACCTTC
CDR3aa: CASLLGQVDGYTF
j_gene: TRBJ1-2
v_gene: TRBV2
abundance: large
len: 13
d_gene: TRBD1

CDR3nt: TGTGCCTCTGGGGGGGGTATTCCCTACGAGCAGTACTTC
CDR3aa: CASGGGIPYEQYF
j_gene: TRBJ2-7
v_gene: TRBV28
abundance: few
len: 13
d_gene: TRBD2

CDR3nt: TGTGCCACCAGTGAACCGTTCGAGGAGCAGTTCTTC
CDR3aa: CATSEPFEEQFF
j_gene: TRBJ2-1
v_gene: TRBV24-1
abundance: many
len: 12
d_gene: .

CDR3nt: TGTGCCAGCAGCTTGGAGACAGTTGCCCTGAACACTGAAGCTTTCTTT
CDR3aa: CASSLETVALNTEAFF
j_gene: TRBJ1-1
v_gene: TRBV5-5
abundance: medium-sized
len: 16
d_gene: .

CDR3nt: TGTGCCAGCAGCCAAGGGACCTCCGGTCTGCGCGAGCAGTACTTC
CDR3aa: CASSQGTSGLREQYF
j_gene: TRBJ2-7
v_gene: TRBV14
abundance: .
len: 15
d_gene: .